This T cell receptor beta chain was retrieved from a study of blood T cell repertoires in COVID-19. As for the study in general: Acute and convalescent COVID-19 samples came from the United States, Italy and Spain.

Participant ages covered about 18 to 89 years across approximately 25 US areas. Before being deemed recovered, Cohort 3 donors had two negative PCRs, clearance, or symptom resolution. Original data processing: Reference gene primer amplification gave nucleated cell count estimates. Measured with immunoSEQ multiplex PCR; TCRdb has only the in-frame clones, and not every one. V, J and clone size were drawn from that table, and D and trimming were deduced from the DNA. Of hundreds of thousands of clones detected, approximately 91% appear once; the ten largest clones hold 0.75% to 1%. This CDR3 has 13 residues. V dropped 3 bases and J dropped 6 bases, with 11 bases sitting between them. There are a few counts of this clone.

The sample consisted of PBMCs or T cells enriched from blood (not recorded which). The chain uses TRBV12-3 or TRBV12-4 and TRBJ1-1; D remains ambiguous. The receptor's source is a young woman who had recovered from COVID-19. CDR3 in amino acids: CASSFFGLPEAFF. The DNA of the CDR3 is TGTGCCAGCAGTTTCTTCGGACTGCCTGAAGCTTTCTTT.